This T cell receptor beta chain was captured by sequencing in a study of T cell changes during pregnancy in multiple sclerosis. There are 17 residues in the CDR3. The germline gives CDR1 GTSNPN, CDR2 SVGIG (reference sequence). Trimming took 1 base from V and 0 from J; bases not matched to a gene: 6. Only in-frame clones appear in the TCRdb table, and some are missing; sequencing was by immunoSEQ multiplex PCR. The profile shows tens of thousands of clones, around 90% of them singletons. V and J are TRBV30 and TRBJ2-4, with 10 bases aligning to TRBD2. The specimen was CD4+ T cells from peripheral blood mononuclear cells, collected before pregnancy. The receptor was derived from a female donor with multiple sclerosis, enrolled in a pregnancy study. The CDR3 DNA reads TGTGCCTGGAGTGAAAGCGGGAGGGGGTTAGCCAAAAACATTCAGTACTTC. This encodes CAWSESGRGLAKNIQYF. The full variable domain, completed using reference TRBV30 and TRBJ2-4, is SQTIHQWPATLVQPVGSPLSLECTVEGTSNPNLYWYRQAAGRGLQLLFYSVGIGQISSEVPQNLSASRPQDRQFILSSKKLLLSDSGFYLCAWSESGRGLAKNIQYFGAGTRLSVL.